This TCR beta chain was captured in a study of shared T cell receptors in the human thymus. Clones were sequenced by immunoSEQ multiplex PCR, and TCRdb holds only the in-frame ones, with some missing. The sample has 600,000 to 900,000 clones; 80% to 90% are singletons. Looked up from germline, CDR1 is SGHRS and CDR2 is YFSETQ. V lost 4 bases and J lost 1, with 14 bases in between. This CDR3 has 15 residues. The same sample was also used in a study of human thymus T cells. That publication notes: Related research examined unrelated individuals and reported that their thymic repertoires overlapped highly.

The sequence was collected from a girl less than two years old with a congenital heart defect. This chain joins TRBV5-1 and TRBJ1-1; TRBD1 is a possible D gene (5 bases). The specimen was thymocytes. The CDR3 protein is CASSEHRPGNTEAFF. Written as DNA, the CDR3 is TGCGCCAGCAGCGAACACAGGCCGGGGAACACTGAAGCTTTCTTT.